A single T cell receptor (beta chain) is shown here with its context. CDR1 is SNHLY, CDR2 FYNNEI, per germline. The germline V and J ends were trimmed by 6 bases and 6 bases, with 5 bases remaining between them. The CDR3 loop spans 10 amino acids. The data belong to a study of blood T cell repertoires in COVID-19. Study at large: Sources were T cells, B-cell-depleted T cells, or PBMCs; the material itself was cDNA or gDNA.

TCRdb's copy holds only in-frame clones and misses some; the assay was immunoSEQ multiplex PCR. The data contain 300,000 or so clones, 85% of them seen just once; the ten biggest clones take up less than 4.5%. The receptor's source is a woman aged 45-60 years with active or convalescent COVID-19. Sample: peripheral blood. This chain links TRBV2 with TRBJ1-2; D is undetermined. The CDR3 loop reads CASREDGYTF. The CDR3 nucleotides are TGTGCCAGCAGGGAGGATGGCTACACCTTC.